This TCR beta chain was captured in a study of cytomegalovirus exposure and HLA in healthy donors. Using immunoSEQ multiplex PCR, the repertoire was profiled, and TCRdb retains in-frame clones only, with some absent. The table has hundreds of thousands of clones, about 90% seen once; the top ten hold less than 1.5%. The V gene lost 5 bases and the J gene lost 1 base, with 11 bases spanning the gap. The CDR3 loop spans 15 amino acids. The V gene's germline CDR1 is SGHTA and CDR2 FQGTGA. There are a few counts of this clone. The chain carries TRBV7-3 and TRBJ2-2, with D possibly TRBD2 on 6 matching bases. This clonotype was sampled from a woman in her 30s in good health and CMV-seropositive. The material sequenced was PBMCs. The CDR3 loop reads CASSASGRNTGELFF. CDR3 DNA: TGTGCCAGCAGCGCCAGCGGGCGGAACACCGGGGAGCTGTTTTTT.